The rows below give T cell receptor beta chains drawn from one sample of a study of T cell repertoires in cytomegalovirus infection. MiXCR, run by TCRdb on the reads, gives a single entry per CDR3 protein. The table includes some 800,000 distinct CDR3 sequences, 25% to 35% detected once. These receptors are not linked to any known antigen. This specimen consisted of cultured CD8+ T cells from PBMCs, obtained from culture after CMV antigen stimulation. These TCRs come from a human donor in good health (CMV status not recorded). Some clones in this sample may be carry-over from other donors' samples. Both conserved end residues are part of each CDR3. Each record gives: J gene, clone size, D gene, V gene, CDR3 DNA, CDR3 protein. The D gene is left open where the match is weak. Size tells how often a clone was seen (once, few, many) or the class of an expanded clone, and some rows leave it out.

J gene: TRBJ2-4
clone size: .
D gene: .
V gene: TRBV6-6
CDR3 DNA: TGTGCCAGCACCAAGGAGGGATGGGACATTCAGTACTTC
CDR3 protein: CASTKEGWDIQYF

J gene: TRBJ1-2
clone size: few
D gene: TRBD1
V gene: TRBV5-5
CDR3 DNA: TGTGCCAGCAGCTTGGATCTAGGACAGGGGAAAGGCTACACCTTC
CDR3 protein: CASSLDLGQGKGYTF

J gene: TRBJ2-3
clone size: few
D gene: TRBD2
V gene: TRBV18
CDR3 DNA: TGTGCCAGCTCCGCGGGGGGGCCGACAGATACGCAGTATTTT
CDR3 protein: CASSAGGPTDTQYF

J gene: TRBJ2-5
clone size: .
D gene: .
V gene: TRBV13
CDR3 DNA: TGTGCCAGCAGCTTGAGAGAGGGGGGTGAGACCCAGTACTTC
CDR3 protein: CASSLREGGETQYF

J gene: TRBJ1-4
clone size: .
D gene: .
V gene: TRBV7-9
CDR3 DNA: TGTGCCAGCAGCTTAGTGATCGCGGGGTCTTGGGGCAAGAATGAAAAACTGTTTTTT
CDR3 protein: CASSLVIAGSWGKNEKLFF

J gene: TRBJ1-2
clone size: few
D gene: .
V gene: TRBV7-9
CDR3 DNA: TGTGCCAGCAGCCCTCCCGGGGCCCCCCCCGGTGGCTACACCTTC
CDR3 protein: CASSPPGAPPGGYTF

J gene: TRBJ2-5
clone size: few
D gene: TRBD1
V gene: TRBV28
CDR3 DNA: TGTGCCAGCAGTTTATATGTGGGGCGTTCAGGGGGCGAAGAGACCCAGTACTTC
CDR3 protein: CASSLYVGRSGGEETQYF

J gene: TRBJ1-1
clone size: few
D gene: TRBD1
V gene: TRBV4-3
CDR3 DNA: TGCGCCAGCAGCCAAGATGGCGACAGGGGGGACACTGAAGCTTTCTTT
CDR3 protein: CASSQDGDRGDTEAFF

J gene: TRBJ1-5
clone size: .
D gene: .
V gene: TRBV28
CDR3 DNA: TGTGCCAGCAGCGGCTTCCCCGGCAATCAGCCCCAGCATTTT
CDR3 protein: CASSGFPGNQPQHF

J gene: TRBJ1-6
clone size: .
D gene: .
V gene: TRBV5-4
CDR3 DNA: TGTGCCAGCAGCCTGGGGCCGGGACCTTATAATTCACCCCTCCACTTT
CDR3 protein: CASSLGPGPYNSPLHF

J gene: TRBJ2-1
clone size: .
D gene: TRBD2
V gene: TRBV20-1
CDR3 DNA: TGCAGTATACTAGCGGGGCCATATAACCTATCCTACAATGAGCAGTTCTTC
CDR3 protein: CSILAGPYNLSYNEQFF

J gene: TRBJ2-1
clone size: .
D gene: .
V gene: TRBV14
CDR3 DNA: TGTGCCAGCAGCTACGGAATCTGGGCCGACCGACCCTCCTACAATGAGCAGTTCTTC
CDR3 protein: CASSYGIWADRPSYNEQFF

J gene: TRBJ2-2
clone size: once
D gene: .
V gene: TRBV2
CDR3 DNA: TGTGCCAGCAGTGAGGGGGACAAGTCGGTTACCGGGGAGCTGTTTTTT
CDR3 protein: CASSEGDKSVTGELFF

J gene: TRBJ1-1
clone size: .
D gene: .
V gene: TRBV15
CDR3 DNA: TGTGCCACCAGCAGACGGGGGGCTGAAGCTTTCTTT
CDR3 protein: CATSRRGAEAFF

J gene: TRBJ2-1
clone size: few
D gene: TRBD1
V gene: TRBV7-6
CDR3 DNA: TGTGCCAGCAGCTTCCTCCCGGGACAGGGGGTGAATGAGCAGTTCTTC
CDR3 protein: CASSFLPGQGVNEQFF

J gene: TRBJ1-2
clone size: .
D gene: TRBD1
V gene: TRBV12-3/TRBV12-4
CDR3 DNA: TGTGCCAGCATCTCCGGGACAGGGGGCCTTTATGGCTACACCTTC
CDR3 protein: CASISGTGGLYGYTF

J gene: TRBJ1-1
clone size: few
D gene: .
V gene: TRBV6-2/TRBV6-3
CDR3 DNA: TGTGCCAGCAGTTACCCGACAGCGGCTGAAGCTTTCTTT
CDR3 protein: CASSYPTAAEAFF

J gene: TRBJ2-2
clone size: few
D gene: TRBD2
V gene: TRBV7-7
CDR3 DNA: TGTGCTAGCAGCGCTTATCCGGGACTAGCGATATTGAACACCGGGGAGCTGTTTTTT
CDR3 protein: CASSAYPGLAILNTGELFF

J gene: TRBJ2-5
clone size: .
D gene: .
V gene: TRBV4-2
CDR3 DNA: TGTGCCAGCAGCCAAGATGGGACCGTCCAAGAGACCCAGTACTTC
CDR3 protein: CASSQDGTVQETQYF

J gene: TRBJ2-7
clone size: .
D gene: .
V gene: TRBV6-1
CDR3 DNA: TGTGCCAGCAGTGCCCTGACAGGGAGGCGATACGAGCAGTACTTC
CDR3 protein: CASSALTGRRYEQYF

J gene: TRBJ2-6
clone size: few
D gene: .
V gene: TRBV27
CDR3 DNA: TGTGCCAGCAGTTTACAGGGGGGTAGCGTCCTGACTTTC
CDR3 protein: CASSLQGGSVLTF

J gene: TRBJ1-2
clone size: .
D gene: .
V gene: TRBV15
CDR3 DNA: TGTGCCACCAGCGATAGGACGGCTTATGGCTACACCTTC
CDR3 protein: CATSDRTAYGYTF

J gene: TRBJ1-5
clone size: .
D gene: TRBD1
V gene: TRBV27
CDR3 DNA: TGTGCCAGCAGTTTGATAGGGGGCGCTGGGCAGCCCCAGCATTTT
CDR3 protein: CASSLIGGAGQPQHF

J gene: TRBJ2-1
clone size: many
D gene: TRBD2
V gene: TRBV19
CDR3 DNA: TGTGCCAGCAGCATTAGCGGGGGGGCCTACAATGAGCAGTTCTTC
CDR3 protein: CASSISGGAYNEQFF

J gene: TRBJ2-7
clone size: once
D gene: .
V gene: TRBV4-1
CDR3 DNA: TGCGCCAGCAGCCAAGAAAAAGGGGCTTACGAGCAGTACTTC
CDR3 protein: CASSQEKGAYEQYF

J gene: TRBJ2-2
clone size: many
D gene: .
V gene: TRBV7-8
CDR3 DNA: TGTGCCAGCAGCTTCGGGGGGCCGAACACCGGGGAGCTGTTTTTT
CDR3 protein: CASSFGGPNTGELFF

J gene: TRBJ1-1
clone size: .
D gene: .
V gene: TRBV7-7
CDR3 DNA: TGTGCTAGCAGCGTACAAGAGAACACTGAAGCTTTCTTT
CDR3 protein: CASSVQENTEAFF

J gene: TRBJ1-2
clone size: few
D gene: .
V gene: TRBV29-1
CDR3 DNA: TGCAGCGTCCAGCGGGGGGATCCTGGCTACACCTTC
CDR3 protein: CSVQRGDPGYTF

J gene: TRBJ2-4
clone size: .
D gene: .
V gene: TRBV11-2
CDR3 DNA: TGTGCCAGCAGCTCGAGGAGGGGTCTCCCTCAAGCCAAAAACATTCAGTACTTC
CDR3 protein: CASSSRRGLPQAKNIQYF